This T cell receptor (beta chain) is drawn from a study of Ad26.COV2.S vaccination and SARS-CoV-2 variants. At the level of the study: The authors gave Ad26.COV2.S intramuscularly, either once or twice 56 days apart.

Here immunoSEQ multiplex PCR was the method, and the copy in TCRdb shows in-frame clones only, minus some. The repertoire holds roughly 380,000 clones, with approximately 88% as singletons. Stated treatment: roughly 19 received Ad26.COV2.S at low or high dose, single or two shots; roughly five received placebo; per-sample allocation not given. All samples were drawn on day 63, counting from the first vaccine or placebo injection. The source is a person between 18 and 65 years old who received the Ad26.COV2.S COVID-19 vaccine or a placebo. The input for sequencing was peripheral blood, taken in a trial of Ad26.COV2.S vaccine versus placebo.

The CDR3 loop is CASSEFGRSSYNEQFF. The CDR3 coding sequence is TGTGCCAGCAGTGAATTCGGTCGGAGCTCCTACAATGAGCAGTTCTTC. The chain uses TRBV6-1 and TRBJ2-1, with D unclear. Germline assignment: CDR1 MNHNS and CDR2 SASEGT. The V gene lost 2 bases and the J gene lost 0 bases, with 11 bases spanning the gap. This CDR3 has 16 residues.